The clone carrying this T cell receptor beta chain has ten or more counts. Its antigen is currently unknown. The authors deemed Graves' hyperthyroidism stable absent ophthalmopathy progression within 18 months. This entry is derived from a study of T cells in Graves' hyperthyroidism and ophthalmopathy. Study observations and caveats: The model anticipated ophthalmopathy a median approximately 6.7 months pre-onset. Appearing also in blood were most of the thyroid clonotypes expanded above 0.001.

RNA transcripts yielded amplified TCR beta CDR3 regions. The study used the HTBI primer set for a first-round RT-PCR of the TCR CDR3. TCRdb called the multiplex PCR reads again in MiXCR, with one record for every CDR3 protein. The data contain 600,000 to 800,000 distinct CDR3 sequences, 35% of them singletons. This CDR3 region has 16 residues. V was cut by 5 bases and J by 4 bases, with 21 bases left in between. Looked up from germline, CDR1 is SGHTA and CDR2 is FQGNSA. Material for sequencing was blood. This chain uses TRBV7-2 with TRBJ2-7; a weak D match, TRBD2 (5 bases). This sequence originates from a woman between 40 and 55 years old with Graves' hyperthyroidism. In nucleotides, the CDR3 is TGTGCCAGCAGCCCCCGGGCTATCCGCGGGTCTTACGAGCAGTACTTC. Encoded protein: CASSPRAIRGSYEQYF. The whole variable domain, remainder taken from reference TRBV7-2 and TRBJ2-7, is GAGVSQSPSNKVTEKGKDVELRCDPISGHTALYWYRQSLGQGLEFLIYFQGNSAPDKSGLPSDRFSAERTGGSVSTLTIQRTQQEDSAVYLCASSPRAIRGSYEQYFGPGTRLTVT.